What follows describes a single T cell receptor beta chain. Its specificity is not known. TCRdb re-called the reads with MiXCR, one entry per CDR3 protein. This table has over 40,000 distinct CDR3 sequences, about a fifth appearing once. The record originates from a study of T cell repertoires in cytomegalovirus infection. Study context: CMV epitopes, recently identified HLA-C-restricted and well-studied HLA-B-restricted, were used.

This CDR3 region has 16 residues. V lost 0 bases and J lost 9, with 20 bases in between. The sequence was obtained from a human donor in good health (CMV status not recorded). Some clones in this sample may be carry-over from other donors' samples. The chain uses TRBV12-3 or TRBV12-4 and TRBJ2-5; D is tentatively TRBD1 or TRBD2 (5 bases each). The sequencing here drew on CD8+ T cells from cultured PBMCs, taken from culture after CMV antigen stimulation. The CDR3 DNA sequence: TGTGCCAGCAGTTTAGCCCCAGGAGCTTCCATGGGGGCCCAGTACTTC. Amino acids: CASSLAPGASMGAQYF.